Listed here are 13 T cell receptor beta chains from one sample, sequenced in a study of post-analysis software for immune sequencing data. Each TCR beta cDNA library carried unique molecular identifiers. TCRdb re-called the PCR reads with MiXCR, one entry per CDR3 protein. Of about 500,000 distinct CDR3 sequences listed, nearly 45% are singletons. Notes on the study in general: Included in a set of five TRBV segments more frequent in patients than controls were TRBV5-6, TRBV5-1 and TRBV20-1.

These TCRs' antigens remain unknown. The material sequenced was blood. These receptors were collected from a girl aged 5-17 years with multiple sclerosis.

The chain has TRBV29-1 and TRBJ2-7; D uncertain. V lost 3 bases to trimming and J lost 0 bases, with 12 bases between them. The germline V gene encodes CDR1 SQVTM and CDR2 ANQGSEA. This CDR3 is 14 amino acids long. The DNA for the CDR3 is TGCAGCGTTGAGGCCCAGAAGAGCTCCTACGAGCAGTACTTC. Its translation: CSVEAQKSSYEQYF.

This clonotype appeared a few times. The junction and the germline gene differ at one end; a read error may be behind it. The V and J genes are TRBV28 and TRBJ1-5; D is unclear. The CDR3 has 13 residues. CDR1 MDHEN and CDR2 SYDVKM come from the germline V gene. The CDR3 DNA reads as TGTGCCAGCAGTTTAGGGTCTAATCGGCCCCAGCATTTT. Translating it yields CASSLGSNRPQHF.

The chain combines TRBV20-1 with TRBJ2-3; TRBD1 matches at 9 bases. The CDR3 length is 14 residues. Germline values: CDR1 DFQATT, CDR2 SNEGSKA (reference sequence). With V trimmed by 6 bases and J by 4 bases, 8 bases remained unmatched. The CDR3 bases are TGCAGTGCACCACCGGGACAGGGACCAGATACGCAGTATTTT. This encodes CSAPPGQGPDTQYF.

The chain combines TRBV3-1 with TRBJ1-1; 8 nucleotides align to TRBD1. The V and J ends lost 3 bases and 4 bases, in that order; junction bases with no gene match: 4. The germline V gene encodes CDR1 LGHDT and CDR2 YNNKEL (reference sequence). This CDR3 is 14 amino acids long. CDR3 DNA sequence: TGTGCCAGCAGCCAGGCGACAGGGGCCACTGAAGCTTTCTTT. Translating gives CASSQATGATEAFF.

The chain combines TRBV5-1 with TRBJ2-7; D not resolved. This CDR3 region has 15 residues. Germline values: CDR1 SGHRS, CDR2 YFSETQ. V was clipped by 1 base and J by 3 bases, with 14 bases between them. CDR3 sequence (DNA): TGCGCCAGCAGCTTGACGAGCTCCCTTCACTACGAGCAGTACTTC. It is translated as CASSLTSSLHYEQYF.

J is TRBJ2-7 and V is TRBV10-3; D is undetermined. This CDR3 has 14 amino acids. Trimming pared 6 bases from V and 4 bases from J, leaving 16 bases between. Germline values: CDR1 ENHRY, CDR2 SYGVKD. The CDR3 sequence: CAIRVSTDGYEQYF. The CDR3, as DNA: TGTGCCATCAGGGTATCGACGGACGGTTACGAGCAGTACTTC.

A note on this clonotype: Mismatch with germline at one junction end may stem from a read error. The chain uses TRBV7-9 and TRBJ2-1; 12 nucleotides match TRBD2. Germline assignment: CDR1 SEHNR and CDR2 FQNEAQ (reference sequence). The CDR3 loop spans 17 amino acids. CDR3 DNA: TGTGCCAGCGGCGGACTAGCGGGGACCTTTTCCTACGATGAGCAGTTCTTC. This translates into CASGGLAGTFSYDEQFF. Combining the CDR3 with reference TRBV7-9 and TRBJ2-1 gives the whole variable domain DTGVSQNPRHKITKRGQNVTFRCDPISEHNRLYWYRQTLGQGPEFLTYFQNEAQLEKSRLLSDRFSAERPKGSFSTLEIQRTEQGDSAMYLCASGGLAGTFSYDEQFFGPGTRLTVL.

This clonotype turned up a few times. The chain employs TRBV12-3 or TRBV12-4 and TRBJ2-1, with 8 bases identical to TRBD2. The V and J ends lost 6 bases and 7 bases, in that order; junction bases with no gene match: 2. The CDR3 covers 12 residues. The CDR3 nucleotides are TGTGCCAGCAGGACTAGCGTAAATGAGCAGTTCTTC. It yields the protein CASRTSVNEQFF.

The chain joins TRBV14 to TRBJ1-2; D gene ambiguous. The V end lost 0 bases, the J end lost 13 bases, and 15 bases lay between the germline ends. The CDR3 consists of 13 residues. Germline V gives CDR1 SGHDN, CDR2 FVKESK. The CDR3 spells CASSQDLGSLPTF. In nucleotides, the CDR3 is TGTGCCAGCAGCCAAGATCTCGGGTCCCTCCCCACCTTC.

There are many counts of this clonotype. The chain is built from TRBV7-6 and TRBJ2-1; TRBD2 is a possible D gene (5 bases). V was pared by 5 bases and J by 3 bases, with 14 bases between. The CDR3 has 15 amino acids. The germline CDR1 and CDR2 sequences are SGHVS and FNYEAQ. The CDR3 sequence: CASSPPGLNYNEQFF. CDR3 bases: TGTGCCAGCAGCCCCCCAGGACTCAACTACAATGAGCAGTTCTTC.

This clonotype was observed a handful of times. The genes are TRBV11-2 and TRBJ2-6; unclear D gene. Germline CDR1 is SGHAT and CDR2 is FQNNGV. Deletions cut 6 bases from V and 0 bases from J, with 12 bases between. This CDR3 has 16 residues. CDR3 bases: TGTGCCAGCAGGCCTGCCTCTTTCTCTGGGGCCAACGTCCTGACTTTC. Translating gives CASRPASFSGANVLTF.

This chain uses TRBV20-1 with TRBJ2-1; no clear D. The V gene's germline CDR1 is DFQATT and CDR2 SNEGSKA (reference sequence). The CDR3 covers 15 residues. V lost 0 bases and J lost 3, with 12 bases in between. The CDR3 region is CSARDLSHNYNEQFF. For the CDR3, the DNA is TGCAGTGCTAGAGATCTATCACACAACTACAATGAGCAGTTCTTC.

The chain employs TRBV10-3 and TRBJ2-2, with no clear D. This CDR3 region has 12 residues. CDR1 is ENHRY and CDR2 is SYGVKD in the germline V gene. Deletions cut 11 bases from V and 3 bases from J, with 10 bases between. In nucleotides, the CDR3 is TGTGCCTCTCGGACCTACACCGGGGAGCTGTTTTTT. Translating it yields CASRTYTGELFF.